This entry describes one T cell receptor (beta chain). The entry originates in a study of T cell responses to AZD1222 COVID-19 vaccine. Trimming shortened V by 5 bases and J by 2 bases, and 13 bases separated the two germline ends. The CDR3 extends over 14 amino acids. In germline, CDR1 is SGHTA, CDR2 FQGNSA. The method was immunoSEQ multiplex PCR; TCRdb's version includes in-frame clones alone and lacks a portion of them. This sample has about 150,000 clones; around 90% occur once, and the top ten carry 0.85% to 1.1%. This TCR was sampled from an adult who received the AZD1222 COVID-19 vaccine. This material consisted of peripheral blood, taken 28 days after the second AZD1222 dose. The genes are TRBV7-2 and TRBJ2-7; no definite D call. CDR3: CASSPGRVPYEQYF. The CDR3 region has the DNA TGTGCCAGCAGCCCAGGAAGGGTTCCCTACGAGCAGTACTTC.